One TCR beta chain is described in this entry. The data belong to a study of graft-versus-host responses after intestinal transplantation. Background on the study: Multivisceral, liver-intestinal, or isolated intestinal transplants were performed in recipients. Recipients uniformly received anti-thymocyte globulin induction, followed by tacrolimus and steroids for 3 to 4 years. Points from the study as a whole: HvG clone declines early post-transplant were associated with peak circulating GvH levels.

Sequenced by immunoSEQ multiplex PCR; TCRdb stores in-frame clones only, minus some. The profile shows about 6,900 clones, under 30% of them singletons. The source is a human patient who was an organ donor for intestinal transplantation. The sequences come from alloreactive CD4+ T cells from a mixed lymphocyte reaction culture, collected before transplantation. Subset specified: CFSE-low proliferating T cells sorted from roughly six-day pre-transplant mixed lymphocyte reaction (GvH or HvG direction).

For the CDR3, the DNA is TGTGCCAGCAGCTTCCTCCCGGGACAGGGTCTAGGGCCAAATTCACCCCTCCACTTT. Its translation: CASSFLPGQGLGPNSPLHF. This rearrangement joins TRBV7-3 to TRBJ1-6, with 9 nucleotides matching TRBD1. V shed 3 bases, J shed 7 bases, and the junction held 16 bases outside the gene matches. Looked up from germline, CDR1 is SGHTA and CDR2 is FQGTGA. This CDR3 spans 19 amino acids.